These 6 T cell receptor beta chains were all obtained from the same sample, sequenced in a study of follicular helper T cells after annual influenza vaccination. This table comes from immunoSEQ multiplex PCR, and its TCRdb copy is limited to in-frame clones, with some not included. The sample gives about 9,000 clones, roughly 80% of which show up once; around 3.5% is in the top ten. Specified time point: 2014-2015 season, 7 days after vaccination. This specimen was CXCR5+ CD38- circulating T follicular helper cells from blood, taken 7 days after influenza vaccination. Subset meaning: circulating Tfh, non-naive CD4+CXCR5+PD-1+ (ICOS+CD38+ or ICOS-CD38-). All receptors derive from an adult who received the influenza vaccine.

This clone was seen only once. The chain has TRBV27 and TRBJ2-7; 9 bases are shared with TRBD2. The CDR3 spans 14 residues. The germline CDR1 and CDR2 sequences are MNHEY and SMNVEV (reference sequence). J gave up 4 bases and V 2 bases, and 3 bases lay outside the gene matches. The CDR3 coding sequence is TGTGCCAGCAGTTTAAGCGGGGGGTTGTACGAGCAGTACTTC. It yields the protein CASSLSGGLYEQYF.

The chain employs TRBV6-6 and TRBJ2-2, with 8 bases lining up with TRBD1. Germline values: CDR1 MNHNY, CDR2 SVGAGI (reference sequence). The CDR3 runs 16 residues. V gave up 5 bases and J gave up 1 base; unmatched junction bases: 6. The CDR3 coding sequence is TGTGCCAGCAGTATGAGACAGGGGCGGAACACCGGGGAGCTGTTTTTT. It yields the protein CASSMRQGRNTGELFF.

This clone was detected a few times. This sequence joins TRBV19 and TRBJ1-5; no definite D call. V was cut by 7 bases and J by 0 bases, with 13 bases left in between. CDR1 and CDR2 from the germline V gene are LNHDA and SQIVND (reference sequence). The CDR3 loop spans 15 amino acids. CDR3 protein: CASTLLMGSNQPQHF. The CDR3 DNA reads TGTGCCAGTACCCTCCTGATGGGTAGCAATCAGCCCCAGCATTTT.

The chain uses TRBV19 and TRBJ2-5; the D is unclear. With 1 base removed from V and 4 bases from J, the gap between germline ends came to 13 bases. CDR1 LNHDA and CDR2 SQIVND come from the germline V gene (reference sequence). The CDR3 has 15 residues. CDR3 sequence: CASSIGGSPPETQYF. As DNA, the CDR3 is TGTGCCAGTAGTATAGGTGGCTCTCCCCCAGAGACCCAGTACTTC.

CDR3: CASSYSYFSTDTQYF. CDR3 DNA sequence: TGTGCCAGCAGCTACAGTTATTTTAGCACAGATACGCAGTATTTT. J is TRBJ2-3 and V is TRBV7-2, with D hard to call. V was trimmed by 4 bases and J by 0 bases, leaving 11 bases between them. Per the germline V gene, CDR1 is SGHTA and CDR2 is FQGNSA. The CDR3 contains 15 residues.

V and J are TRBV6-9 and TRBJ1-5; 9 positions agree with TRBD1. Germline-derived CDR1 and CDR2 are MNHGY and SVAAGI. The CDR3 has 16 residues. The J segment lost 1 base and the V segment lost 4 bases, leaving 5 bases of the junction unmatched. The DNA for the CDR3 is TGTGCCAGCAGTTCGGGACAGGGTGAGAGCAATCAGCCCCAGCATTTT. Protein sequence: CASSSGQGESNQPQHF.